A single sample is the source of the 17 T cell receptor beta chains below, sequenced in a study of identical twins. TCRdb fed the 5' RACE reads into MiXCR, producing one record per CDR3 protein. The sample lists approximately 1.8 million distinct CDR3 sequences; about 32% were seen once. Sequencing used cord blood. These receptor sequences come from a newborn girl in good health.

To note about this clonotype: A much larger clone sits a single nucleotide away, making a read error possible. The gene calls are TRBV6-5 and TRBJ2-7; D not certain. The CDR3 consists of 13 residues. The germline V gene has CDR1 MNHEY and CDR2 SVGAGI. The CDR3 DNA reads TGTGTCAGCAGCCGACGTAAATCCTACGAGCAGTACTTC. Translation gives CVSSRRKSYEQYF.

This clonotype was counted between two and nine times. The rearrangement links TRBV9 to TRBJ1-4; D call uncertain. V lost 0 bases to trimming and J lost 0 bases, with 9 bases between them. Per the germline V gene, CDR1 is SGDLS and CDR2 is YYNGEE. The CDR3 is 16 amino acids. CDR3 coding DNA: TGTGCCAGCAGCGTAGCTACCGGTACAACTAATGAAAAACTGTTTTTT. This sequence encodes CASSVATGTTNEKLFF.

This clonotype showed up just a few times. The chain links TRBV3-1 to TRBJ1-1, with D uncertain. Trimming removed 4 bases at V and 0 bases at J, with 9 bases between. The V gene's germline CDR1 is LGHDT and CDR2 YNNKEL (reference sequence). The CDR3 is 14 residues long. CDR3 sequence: CASSRLSMNTEAFF. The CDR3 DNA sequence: TGTGCCAGCAGCCGCTTAAGCATGAACACTGAAGCTTTCTTT.

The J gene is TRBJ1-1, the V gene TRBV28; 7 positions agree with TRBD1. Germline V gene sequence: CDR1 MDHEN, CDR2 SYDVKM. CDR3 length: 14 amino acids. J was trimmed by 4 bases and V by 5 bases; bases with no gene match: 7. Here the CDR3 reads CASSTNRGSTEAFF. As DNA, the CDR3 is TGTGCCAGCAGTACTAACAGGGGATCCACTGAAGCTTTCTTT. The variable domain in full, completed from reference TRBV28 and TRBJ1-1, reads DVKVTQSSRYLVKRTGEKVFLECVQDMDHENMFWYRQDPGLGLRLIYFSYDVKMKEKGDIPEGYSVSREKKERFSLILESASTNQTSMYLCASSTNRGSTEAFFGQGTRLTVV.

The CDR3 region is CASSLDGTGGEKLFF. In DNA form, the CDR3 reads TGTGCCAGCAGCTTAGACGGGACAGGGGGCGAAAAACTGTTTTTT. The rearrangement links TRBV7-2 to TRBJ1-4, with TRBD1 matching over 12 bases. The germline V gene encodes CDR1 SGHTA and CDR2 FQGNSA. This CDR3 region has 15 residues. The J segment lost 8 bases and the V segment lost 1 base, leaving 2 bases of the junction unmatched.

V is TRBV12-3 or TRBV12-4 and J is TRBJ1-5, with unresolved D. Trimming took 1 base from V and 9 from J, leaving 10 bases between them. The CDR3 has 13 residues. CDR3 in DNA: TGTGCCAGCAGTTTAGGGACCGATCGGCCCCAGCATTTT. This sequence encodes CASSLGTDRPQHF.

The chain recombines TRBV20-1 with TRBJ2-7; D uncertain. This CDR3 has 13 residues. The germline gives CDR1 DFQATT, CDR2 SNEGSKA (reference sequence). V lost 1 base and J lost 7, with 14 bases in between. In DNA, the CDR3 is TGCAGTGCTAGAGGGGGTGATTACAATGAGCAGTACTTC. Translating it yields CSARGGDYNEQYF.

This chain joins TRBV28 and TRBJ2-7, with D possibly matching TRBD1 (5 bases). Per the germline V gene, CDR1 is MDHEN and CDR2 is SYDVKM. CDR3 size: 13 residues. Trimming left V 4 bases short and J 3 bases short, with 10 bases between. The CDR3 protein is CASSSPDSYEQYF. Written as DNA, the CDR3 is TGTGCCAGCAGTTCCCCAGACAGCTACGAGCAGTACTTC.

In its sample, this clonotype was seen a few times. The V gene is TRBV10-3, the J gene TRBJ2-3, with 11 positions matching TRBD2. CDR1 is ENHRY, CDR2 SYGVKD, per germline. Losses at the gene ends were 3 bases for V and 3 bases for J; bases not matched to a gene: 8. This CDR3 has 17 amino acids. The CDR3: CAISDRRGLAATDTQYF. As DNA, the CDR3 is TGTGCCATCAGTGATCGGAGGGGACTAGCGGCAACAGATACGCAGTATTTT.

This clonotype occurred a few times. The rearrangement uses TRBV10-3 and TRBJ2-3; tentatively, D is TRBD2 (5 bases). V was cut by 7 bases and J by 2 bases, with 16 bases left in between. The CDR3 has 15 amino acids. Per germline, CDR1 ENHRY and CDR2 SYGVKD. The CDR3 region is CAIKGGLAPTDTQYF. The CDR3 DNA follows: TGTGCCATCAAGGGCGGACTGGCCCCCACAGATACGCAGTATTTT.

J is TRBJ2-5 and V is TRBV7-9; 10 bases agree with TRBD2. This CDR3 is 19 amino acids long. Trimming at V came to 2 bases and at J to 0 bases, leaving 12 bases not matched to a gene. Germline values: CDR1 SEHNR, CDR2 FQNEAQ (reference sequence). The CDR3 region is CASSLRRLAGEGDQETQYF. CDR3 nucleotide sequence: TGTGCCAGCAGCTTACGTCGGCTAGCGGGAGAGGGGGACCAAGAGACCCAGTACTTC.

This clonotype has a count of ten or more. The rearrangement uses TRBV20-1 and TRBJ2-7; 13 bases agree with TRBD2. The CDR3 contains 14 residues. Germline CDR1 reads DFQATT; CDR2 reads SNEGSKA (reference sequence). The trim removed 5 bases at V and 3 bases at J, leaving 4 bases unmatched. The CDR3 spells CSARTSGRGYEQYF. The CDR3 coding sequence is TGCAGTGCTCGGACTAGCGGGAGAGGCTACGAGCAGTACTTC.

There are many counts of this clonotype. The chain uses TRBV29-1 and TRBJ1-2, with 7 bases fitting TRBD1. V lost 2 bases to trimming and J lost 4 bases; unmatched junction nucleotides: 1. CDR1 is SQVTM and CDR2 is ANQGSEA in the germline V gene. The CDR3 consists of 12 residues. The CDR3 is CSVEPGGYGYTF. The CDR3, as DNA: TGCAGCGTTGAACCAGGGGGCTATGGCTACACCTTC.

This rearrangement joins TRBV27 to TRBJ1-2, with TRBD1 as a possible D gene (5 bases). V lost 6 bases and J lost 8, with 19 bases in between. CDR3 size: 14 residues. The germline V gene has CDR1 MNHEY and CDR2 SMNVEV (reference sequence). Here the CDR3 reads CASRQTRGAKGYTF. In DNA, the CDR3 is TGTGCCAGCAGACAGACAAGGGGCGCGAAGGGCTACACCTTC.

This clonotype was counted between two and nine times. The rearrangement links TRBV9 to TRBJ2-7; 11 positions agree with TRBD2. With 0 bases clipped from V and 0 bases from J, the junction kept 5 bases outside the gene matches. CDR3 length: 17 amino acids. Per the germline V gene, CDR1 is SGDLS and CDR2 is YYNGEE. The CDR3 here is CASSVEPTSGSSYEQYF. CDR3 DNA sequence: TGTGCCAGCAGCGTAGAACCCACTAGCGGGAGCTCCTACGAGCAGTACTTC.

This chain's CDR3 is CATSRIRDRGIGSNQPQHF. CDR3 coding DNA: TGTGCCACCAGCAGGATACGGGACAGGGGTATAGGTAGCAATCAGCCCCAGCATTTT. This chain joins TRBV15 and TRBJ1-5; 10 nucleotides line up with TRBD1. The V gene's germline CDR1 is LNHNV and CDR2 YYDKDF (reference sequence). J lost 0 bases, V lost 3 bases, and 11 bases had no gene match. The CDR3 has 19 residues.

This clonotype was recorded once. The CDR3 nucleotides are TGTGCCAGCGACCCCGGGGGCCTCATGAACACTGAAGCTTTCTTT. It specifies CASDPGGLMNTEAFF. V and J are TRBV27 and TRBJ1-1, with D perhaps matching TRBD1 (6 bases). This CDR3 has 15 amino acids. V was pared by 8 bases and J by 0 bases, with 16 bases between. Germline CDR1 and CDR2: MNHEY and SMNVEV (reference sequence).